This T cell receptor (beta chain) was sequenced in a study of blood T cell repertoires in COVID-19. CDR3 size: 15 residues. Deletions cut 1 base from V and 0 bases from J, with 8 bases between. Germline V lookup: CDR1 MNHEY, CDR2 SMNVEV (reference sequence). This clone rates as large. Only in-frame clones appear in the TCRdb table, and some are missing; sequencing was by immunoSEQ multiplex PCR. This table holds about 64,000 clones, around 90% found once. This receptor was obtained from a woman at least 80 years old with active COVID-19. Specimen: peripheral blood. The V call is TRBV27, the J call TRBJ2-3, with a weak D call TRBD2 (5 bases). The CDR3 loop is CASSLFWTSTDTQYF. CDR3 DNA: TGTGCCAGCAGTTTATTTTGGACTAGCACAGATACGCAGTATTTT.